The 30 T cell receptor beta chains reported below all come from one sample, sequenced in a study of control samples from healthy donors and cancer patients. Profiled with immunoSEQ multiplex PCR; TCRdb holds only in-frame clones, not every one. This table has almost 90,000 clones, more than 75% appearing once. Sequenced sample: blood. These TCRs come from a woman aged 40 to 49 in good health.

The chain employs TRBV6-6 and TRBJ2-3; D call uncertain. The V and J ends lost 2 bases and 2 bases respectively, with 8 bases between them. The CDR3 has 14 amino acids. Per germline, CDR1 MNHNY and CDR2 SVGAGI (reference sequence). The CDR3 DNA is TGTGCCAGCAGTTACGGCGGACCCACAGATACGCAGTATTTT. It is translated as CASSYGGPTDTQYF.

V gene TRBV30 combines with J gene TRBJ1-1; D remains unclear. In germline, CDR1 is GTSNPN, CDR2 SVGIG (reference sequence). The CDR3 sequence is 13 residues long. Trimming pared 2 bases from V and 4 bases from J, leaving 11 bases between. The CDR3 sequence is CAWSWQLGTEAFF. CDR3 DNA sequence: TGTGCCTGGAGTTGGCAGTTAGGCACTGAAGCTTTCTTT.

The V gene is TRBV5-4, the J gene TRBJ1-4; tentatively, D is TRBD1 (5 bases). Germline V gene data show CDR1 as SGHNT and CDR2 as YYREEE (reference sequence). This CDR3 has 14 amino acids. Trimming left V 4 bases short and J 8 bases short, with 15 bases between. As DNA, the CDR3 is TGTGCCAGCAGCCATACAGGAGGGGAGGAAAAACTGTTTTTT. Protein: CASSHTGGEEKLFF.

The chain carries TRBV6-2 or TRBV6-3 and TRBJ1-5, with 7 bases lining up with TRBD1. This CDR3 region has 20 residues. Germline V gene data show CDR1 as MNHEY and CDR2 as SVGEGT. V trimming: 2 bases; J trimming: 2 bases; junction bases outside the gene matches: 18. This CDR3 is CASSYLAGDSRPGGNQPQHF. For the CDR3, the DNA is TGTGCCAGCAGTTACCTCGCCGGGGACAGCCGCCCGGGCGGCAATCAGCCCCAGCATTTT.

The chain joins TRBV7-9 to TRBJ1-1, with D hard to call. The V gene lost 5 bases and the J gene lost 1 base, with 11 bases spanning the gap. The CDR3 loop spans 14 amino acids. In germline, CDR1 is SEHNR, CDR2 FQNEAQ (reference sequence). CDR3 sequence (DNA): TGTGCCAGCAGCCTTATGGCCGAGAACACTGAAGCTTTCTTT. It yields the protein CASSLMAENTEAFF.

This chain links TRBV7-7 with TRBJ2-3, with a possible D match to TRBD1 (5 bases). Trimming pared 3 bases from V and 2 bases from J, leaving 12 bases between. CDR3 length: 15 amino acids. CDR1 and CDR2 (germline): SSHAT, FNYEAQ (reference sequence). The CDR3: CASSLAAGNTDTQYF. The DNA for the CDR3 is TGTGCCAGCAGCTTGGCGGCAGGGAACACAGATACGCAGTATTTT. Filled out from reference TRBV7-7 and TRBJ2-3, the complete variable domain reads GAGVSQSPRYKVTKRGQDVTLRCDPISSHATLYWYQQALGQGPEFLTYFNYEAQPDKSGLPSDRFSAERPEGSISTLTIQRTEQRDSAMYRCASSLAAGNTDTQYFGPGTRLTVL.

The V call is TRBV15, the J call TRBJ2-1; D not resolved. Deletions cut 1 base from V and 1 base from J, with 5 bases between. The CDR3 is made up of 14 amino acids. Germline-derived CDR1 and CDR2 are LNHNV and YYDKDF (reference sequence). CDR3 loop: CATSRGGSYNEQFF. For the CDR3, the DNA is TGTGCCACCAGCAGAGGGGGATCCTACAATGAGCAGTTCTTC. The variable domain in full, with the rest retrieved from reference TRBV15 and TRBJ2-1, is DAMVIQNPRYQVTQFGKPVTLSCSQTLNHNVMYWYQQKSSQAPKLLFHYYDKDFNNEADTPDNFQSRRPNTSFCFLDIRSPGLGDTAMYLCATSRGGSYNEQFFGPGTRLTVL.

The chain recombines TRBV5-3 with TRBJ2-7, with a tentative D call TRBD2 (5 bases). TRBV5-3 has ORF status, its function being uncertain. The CDR3 covers 15 residues. Trimming shortened V by 4 bases and J by 1 base, and 15 bases separated the two germline ends. Here the CDR3 DNA reads TGTGCCAGAAGCCGATTTCGAGGGTGGTCCTACGAGCAGTACTTC. Translating gives CARSRFRGWSYEQYF.

Details on this clone: Other DNA variants within this sample encode the same CDR3. The chain has TRBV3-1 (or the pseudogene TRBV3-2) and TRBJ1-6; 7 bases agree with TRBD1. Per germline, CDR1 LGHDT and CDR2 YNNKEL (reference sequence). The CDR3 contains 14 residues. V was pared by 1 base and J by 8 bases, with 2 bases of the junction left unmatched. The CDR3 region is CASSQGQGHSPLHF. The CDR3 region has the DNA TGTGCCAGCAGCCAAGGACAGGGACATTCACCCCTCCACTTT.

This rearrangement joins TRBV30 to TRBJ1-1; D is unclear. The CDR3 contains 15 residues. V lost 4 bases to trimming and J lost 0 bases, with 15 bases between them. In germline, CDR1 is GTSNPN, CDR2 SVGIG (reference sequence). The CDR3 sequence is CAWTTPRLLNTEAFF. The CDR3 DNA reads as TGTGCCTGGACCACCCCCCGACTATTGAACACTGAAGCTTTCTTT. Looking up the rest from reference TRBV30 and TRBJ1-1 gives the full variable domain: SQTIHQWPATLVQPVGSPLSLECTVEGTSNPNLYWYRQAAGRGLQLLFYSVGIGQISSEVPQNLSASRPQDRQFILSSKKLLLSDSGFYLCAWTTPRLLNTEAFFGQGTRLTVV.

V and J are TRBV11-3 and TRBJ2-7; D assignment may be TRBD1 or TRBD2 (5 bases each). This CDR3 spans 14 amino acids. The germline CDR1 and CDR2 sequences are SGHNT and YENEEA. V was clipped by 5 bases and J by 3 bases, with 14 bases between them. This CDR3 reads CASSRPGTSYEQYF. The CDR3 DNA reads as TGTGCCAGCAGCCGCCCCGGGACGAGCTACGAGCAGTACTTC.

V usage is TRBV6-4 and J usage is TRBJ2-5; no firm D call. The length of the CDR3 is 12 residues. The V end was cut by 2 bases, the J end by 5 bases, with 6 bases between. Germline V gene data show CDR1 as MRHNA and CDR2 as SNTAGT. CDR3 amino acids: CASSDPRETQYF. CDR3 bases: TGTGCCAGCAGTGACCCGAGGGAGACCCAGTACTTC.

The rearrangement uses TRBV3-1 (or the pseudogene TRBV3-2) and TRBJ2-5; TRBD2 aligns across 9 bases. This CDR3 contains 14 residues. Losses at the gene ends were 4 bases for V and 5 bases for J; bases not matched to a gene: 5. Germline-derived CDR1 and CDR2 are LGHDT and YNNKEL (reference sequence). The CDR3 here is CASSRGGAVETQYF. The CDR3 DNA sequence: TGTGCCAGCAGCCGCGGGGGGGCCGTGGAGACCCAGTACTTC.

This chain joins TRBV5-6 and TRBJ2-7; D not certain. This CDR3 spans 15 amino acids. V was trimmed by 3 bases and J by 5 bases, leaving 18 bases between them. Germline V gene lookup returns CDR1 SGHDT and CDR2 YYEEEE. In DNA form, the CDR3 reads TGTGCCAGCAGCTACTACGGACGCCGGTGGGACGAGCAGTACTTC. Amino acids: CASSYYGRRWDEQYF.

This chain joins TRBV27 and TRBJ2-3; 9 bases match TRBD2. The CDR3 runs to 14 residues. Germline V gene data show CDR1 as MNHEY and CDR2 as SMNVEV (reference sequence). V shed 4 bases, J shed 4 bases, and the junction held 3 bases outside the gene matches. CDR3 amino acids: CASSSGLAPDTQYF. In DNA, the CDR3 is TGTGCCAGCAGTTCGGGACTAGCCCCAGATACGCAGTATTTT.

The J gene is TRBJ2-3, the V gene TRBV6-6, with 7 bases that match TRBD1. V shed 6 bases and J 1 base; nucleotides not matched to a gene: 7. From germline, CDR1 is MNHNY and CDR2 SVGAGI (reference sequence). There are 15 residues in the CDR3. CDR3 DNA: TGTGCCAGCAGATTCCGGGACAGTCGCACAGATACGCAGTATTTT. This translates into CASRFRDSRTDTQYF.

V usage is TRBV7-2 and J usage is TRBJ1-1; D perhaps matches TRBD1 (5 bases). CDR3 size: 14 residues. In germline, CDR1 is SGHTA, CDR2 FQGNSA. Trimming took off 3 bases at V and 0 bases at J, with 8 bases between the two ends. CDR3 sequence (DNA): TGTGCCAGCAGCTTTATGACAGTGAACACTGAAGCTTTCTTT. It encodes CASSFMTVNTEAFF.

The J gene is TRBJ2-2, the V gene TRBV6-6; TRBD2 aligns across 9 bases. This CDR3 spans 16 amino acids. Germline values: CDR1 MNHNY, CDR2 SVGAGI (reference sequence). The J segment lost 5 bases and the V segment lost 6 bases, leaving 10 bases of the junction unmatched. The CDR3 region is CASRTSGPKDTGELFF. The CDR3, as DNA: TGTGCCAGCAGAACTAGCGGGCCAAAGGATACCGGGGAGCTGTTTTTT.

The chain has TRBV4-3 and TRBJ2-3; 8 bases match TRBD2. V was pared by 0 bases and J by 6 bases, with 11 bases of the junction left unmatched. CDR1 and CDR2 (germline): LGHNA, YSLEER. The CDR3 length is 17 residues. CDR3 coding DNA: TGCGCCAGCAGCCAAGATCGCCGGGGGGGCCCTCTCGATACGCAGTATTTT. Protein product: CASSQDRRGGPLDTQYF.

V usage is TRBV19 and J usage is TRBJ1-2; TRBD1 agrees at 9 bases. J lost 5 bases, V lost 8 bases, and 6 bases had no gene match. The CDR3 runs to 13 residues. The V gene's germline CDR1 is LNHDA and CDR2 SQIVND (reference sequence). The CDR3 reads CASSGTGFYGYTF. In DNA form, the CDR3 reads TGTGCCAGTTCCGGGACAGGGTTTTATGGCTACACCTTC. Using reference TRBV19 and TRBJ1-2 for the parts outside the CDR3, the full variable domain is DGGITQSPKYLFRKEGQNVTLSCEQNLNHDAMYWYRQDPGQGLRLIYYSQIVNDFQKGDIAEGYSVSREKKESFPLTVTSAQKNPTAFYLCASSGTGFYGYTFGSGTRLTVV.

J is TRBJ2-6 and V is TRBV18; D is possibly TRBD2 (6 bases). The V gene lost 3 bases and the J gene lost 4 bases, with 10 bases spanning the gap. Germline CDR1 KGHSH, CDR2 LQKENI. There are 15 residues in the CDR3. The CDR3 coding sequence is TGTGCCAGCTCACCCGGGGGTTCCGGGGCCAACGTCCTGACTTTC. Translated, it gives CASSPGGSGANVLTF.

For the CDR3, the DNA is TGTGCCAGCAGCTTGGCCCCGGGACAGGTTAAAGCTTTCTTT. It encodes CASSLAPGQVKAFF. The V and J genes are TRBV5-8 and TRBJ1-1; 8 nucleotides agree with TRBD1. In germline, CDR1 is SGHTS, CDR2 YDEGEE. The CDR3 runs 14 residues. With V trimmed by 0 bases and J by 9 bases, 7 bases remained unmatched.

This clone has a single count. The rearrangement uses TRBV7-2 and TRBJ1-2, with a tentative D call TRBD1 (6 bases). Between the trimmed V and J ends, which lost 0 bases and 4 bases, there was a span of 18 bases. Germline CDR1 is SGHTA and CDR2 is FQGNSA. CDR3 length equals 17 residues. The CDR3 sequence: CASSLAWGGGHSYGYTF. The CDR3 coding sequence is TGTGCCAGCAGCTTAGCGTGGGGTGGGGGGCATAGCTATGGCTACACCTTC. Together with reference TRBV7-2 and TRBJ1-2, the CDR3 gives the full variable domain: GAGVSQSPSNKVTEKGKDVELRCDPISGHTALYWYRQSLGQGLEFLIYFQGNSAPDKSGLPSDRFSAERTGGSVSTLTIQRTQQEDSAVYLCASSLAWGGGHSYGYTFGSGTRLTVV.

This clone is a singleton in its sample. The chain recombines TRBV5-1 with TRBJ1-2, with D unclear. This CDR3 contains 13 residues. CDR1 and CDR2 (germline): SGHRS, YFSETQ. The V and J ends lost 0 bases and 4 bases respectively, with 7 bases between them. The CDR3 DNA is TGCGCCAGCAGCTTGGATGGGTCCTATGGCTACACCTTC. Protein sequence: CASSLDGSYGYTF.

This rearrangement joins TRBV12-3 or TRBV12-4 to TRBJ1-5; 7 bases fit TRBD1. Unmatched junction bases numbered 3, after V lost 6 bases and J lost 4 bases. The CDR3 sequence is 13 residues long. Written as DNA, the CDR3 is TGTGCCAGCAGGGGACAGCAGAATCAGCCCCAGCATTTT. The encoded protein is CASRGQQNQPQHF.

The chain employs TRBV7-9 and TRBJ1-3, with unresolved D. Trimming stripped 0 bases from V and 13 bases from J, with 16 bases between. Germline CDR1 reads SEHNR; CDR2 reads FQNEAQ (reference sequence). The length of the CDR3 is 14 residues. The CDR3 nucleotides are TGTGCCAGCAGCTTAGCAGGCGGGGTGGAAGCGATATATTTT. Protein product: CASSLAGGVEAIYF.

The CDR3 loop reads CASSSYPQETQYF. The CDR3 DNA reads TGTGCCAGCAGTTCATACCCTCAAGAGACCCAGTACTTC. The chain recombines TRBV12-3 or TRBV12-4 with TRBJ2-5, with D hard to call. Trimming pared 4 bases from V and 2 bases from J, leaving 8 bases between. The CDR3 spans 13 residues.

The rearrangement joins TRBV3-1 (or the pseudogene TRBV3-2) to TRBJ2-7; TRBD2 aligns across 11 bases. Germline lookup yields CDR1 LGHDT and CDR2 YNNKEL (reference sequence). The CDR3 loop spans 15 amino acids. V lost 3 bases, J lost 3 bases, and 4 bases stayed unmatched. The CDR3 coding sequence is TGTGCCAGCAGCCATACTAGCGGGGGAAACTACGAGCAGTACTTC. Amino acid sequence: CASSHTSGGNYEQYF.

The J gene is TRBJ2-5, the V gene TRBV29-1; TRBD1 is a possible D gene (6 bases). CDR3 length: 15 residues. Looked up from germline, CDR1 is SQVTM and CDR2 is ANQGSEA. The V end was cut by 4 bases, the J end by 2 bases, with 17 bases between. The DNA of the CDR3 is TGCAGCGTTGCTACAGGGAGCGTCAATCAAGAGACCCAGTACTTC. Amino acid sequence: CSVATGSVNQETQYF.

This chain joins TRBV19 and TRBJ1-4, with 9 bases fitting TRBD1. V was clipped by 2 bases and J by 3 bases; unmatched bases: 10. Germline V lookup: CDR1 LNHDA, CDR2 SQIVND (reference sequence). CDR3 length: 18 residues. The CDR3 protein is CASSIRGQGGSANEKLFF. CDR3 DNA: TGTGCCAGTAGTATAAGGGGACAGGGAGGTTCGGCTAATGAAAAACTGTTTTTT.